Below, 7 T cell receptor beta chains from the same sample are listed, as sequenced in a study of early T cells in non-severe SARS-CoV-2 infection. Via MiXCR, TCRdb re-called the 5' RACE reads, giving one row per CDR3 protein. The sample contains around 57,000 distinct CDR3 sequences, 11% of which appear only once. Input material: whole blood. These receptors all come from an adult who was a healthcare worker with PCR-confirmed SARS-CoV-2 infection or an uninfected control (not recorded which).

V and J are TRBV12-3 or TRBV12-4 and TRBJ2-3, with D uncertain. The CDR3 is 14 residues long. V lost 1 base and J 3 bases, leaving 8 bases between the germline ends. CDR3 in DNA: TGTGCCAGCAGTTTAGGGTTGGGTACAGATACGCAGTATTTT. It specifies CASSLGLGTDTQYF.

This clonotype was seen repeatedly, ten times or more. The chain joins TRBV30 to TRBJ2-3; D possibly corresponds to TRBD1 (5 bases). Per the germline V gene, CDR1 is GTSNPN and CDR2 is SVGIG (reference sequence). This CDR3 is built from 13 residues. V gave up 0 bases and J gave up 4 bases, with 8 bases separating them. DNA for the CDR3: TGTGCCTGGAGTGTACGCAGGGCAGATACGCAGTATTTT. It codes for CAWSVRRADTQYF. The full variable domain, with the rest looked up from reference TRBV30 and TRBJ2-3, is SQTIHQWPATLVQPVGSPLSLECTVEGTSNPNLYWYRQAAGRGLQLLFYSVGIGQISSEVPQNLSASRPQDRQFILSSKKLLLSDSGFYLCAWSVRRADTQYFGPGTRLTVL.

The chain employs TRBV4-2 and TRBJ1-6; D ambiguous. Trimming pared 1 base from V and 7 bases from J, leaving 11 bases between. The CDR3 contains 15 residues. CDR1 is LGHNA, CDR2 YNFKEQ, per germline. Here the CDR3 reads CASSQVRTANSPLHF. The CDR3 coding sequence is TGTGCCAGCAGCCAAGTCCGGACGGCGAATTCACCCCTCCACTTT.

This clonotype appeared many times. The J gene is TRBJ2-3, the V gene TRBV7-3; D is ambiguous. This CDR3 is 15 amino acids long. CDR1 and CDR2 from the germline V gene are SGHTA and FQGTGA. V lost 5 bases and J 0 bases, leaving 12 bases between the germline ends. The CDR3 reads CASSPTPQSTDTQYF. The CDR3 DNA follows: TGTGCCAGCAGCCCCACTCCCCAAAGCACAGATACGCAGTATTTT.

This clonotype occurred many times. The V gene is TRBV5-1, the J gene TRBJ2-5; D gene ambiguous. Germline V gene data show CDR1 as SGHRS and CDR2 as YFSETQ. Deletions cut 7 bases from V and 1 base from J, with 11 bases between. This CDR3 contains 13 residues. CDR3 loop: CASGIRVQETQYF. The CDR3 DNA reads TGCGCCAGCGGCATTAGAGTCCAAGAGACCCAGTACTTC.

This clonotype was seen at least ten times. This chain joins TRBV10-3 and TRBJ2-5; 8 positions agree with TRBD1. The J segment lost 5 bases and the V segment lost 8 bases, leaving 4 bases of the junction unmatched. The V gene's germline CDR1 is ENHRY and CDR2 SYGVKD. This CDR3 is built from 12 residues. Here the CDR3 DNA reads TGTGCCATCGGTGGACAGGGCGAGACCCAGTACTTC. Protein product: CAIGGQGETQYF.

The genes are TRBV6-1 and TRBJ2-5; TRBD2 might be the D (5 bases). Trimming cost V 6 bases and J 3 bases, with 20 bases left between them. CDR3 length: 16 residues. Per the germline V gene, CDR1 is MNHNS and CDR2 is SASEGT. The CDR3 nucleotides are TGTGCCAGCAGGCGATTAGAGGGCACCTTCGAAGAGACCCAGTACTTC. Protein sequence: CASRRLEGTFEETQYF.